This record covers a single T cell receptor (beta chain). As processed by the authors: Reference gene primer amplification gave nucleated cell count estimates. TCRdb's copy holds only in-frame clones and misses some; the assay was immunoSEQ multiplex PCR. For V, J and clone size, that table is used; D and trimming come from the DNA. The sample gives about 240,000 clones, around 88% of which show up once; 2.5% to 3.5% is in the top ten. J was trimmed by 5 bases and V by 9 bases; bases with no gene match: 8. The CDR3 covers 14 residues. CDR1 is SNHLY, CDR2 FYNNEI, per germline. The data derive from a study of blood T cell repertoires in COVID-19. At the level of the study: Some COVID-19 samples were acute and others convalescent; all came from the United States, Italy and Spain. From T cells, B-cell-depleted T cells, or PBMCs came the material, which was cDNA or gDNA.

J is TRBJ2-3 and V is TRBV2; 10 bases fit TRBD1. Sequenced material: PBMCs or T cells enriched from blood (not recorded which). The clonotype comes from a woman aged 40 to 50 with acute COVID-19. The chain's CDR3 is CASATGGTKDTQYF. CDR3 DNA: TGTGCCAGTGCGACAGGGGGCACGAAAGATACGCAGTATTTT.